A selection of T cell receptor beta chains follows, all from one sample in a study of blood T cell repertoires in COVID-19. Method: immunoSEQ multiplex PCR; TCRdb's copy keeps in-frame clones and lacks some. The sample lists 210,000 or so clones, 75% to 85% occurring once. The specimen sequenced was PBMCs or T cells enriched from blood (not recorded which). The receptors originated from a woman aged 40 to 50 with acute COVID-19. Both conserved end residues are part of each CDR3. A D gene is named only where the DNA matches it firmly. Only part of the rows carry a size: once, few, many, or a class if the clone is expanded.

clone size	CDR3 length	V gene	J gene	D gene	CDR3 DNA	CDR3 protein
once	15	TRBV5-1	TRBJ2-5	TRBD1	TGCGCCAGCAGCTTGGGAGGGACAGGGCAAGAGACCCAGTACTTC	CASSLGGTGQETQYF
.	13	TRBV7-3	TRBJ1-1	.	TGTGCCAGCAGCCTGTATATGAACACTGAAGCTTTCTTT	CASSLYMNTEAFF
.	15	TRBV19	TRBJ2-3	.	TGTGCCAGTAGTGGGATGGGGCGGTGGACAGATACGCAGTATTTT	CASSGMGRWTDTQYF
.	14	TRBV27	TRBJ2-5	.	TGTGCCAGCAGTTTCGGGACACCGGGTGGGACCCAGTACTTC	CASSFGTPGGTQYF
.	14	TRBV28	TRBJ1-5	TRBD1	TGTGCCAGCAATTGGGGACAGGGAGGCCAGCCCCAGCATTTT	CASNWGQGGQPQHF
.	15	TRBV7-2	TRBJ1-1	.	TGTGCCAGCAGCTCCGTTGGGGGCCGGAACACTGAAGCTTTCTTT	CASSSVGGRNTEAFF
.	15	TRBV5-8	TRBJ1-5	.	TGTGCCAGCAGCTTGGGACAGCATAGCAATCAGCCCCAGCATTTT	CASSLGQHSNQPQHF
.	15	TRBV18	TRBJ1-1	TRBD1	TGTGCCAGCTCACCATTCGAGGGGGCGAACACTGAAGCTTTCTTT	CASSPFEGANTEAFF
.	18	TRBV5-8	TRBJ1-5	.	TGTGCCAGCAGCTTGGCCATGGGGGGGGGCGTGTGGAATCAGCCCCAGCATTTT	CASSLAMGGGVWNQPQHF
few	15	TRBV19	TRBJ2-7	.	TGTGCCAGTAGTCGACTGGGGGGACCAGCCTACGAGCAGTACTTC	CASSRLGGPAYEQYF
once	14	TRBV10-3	TRBJ1-2	.	TGTGCCATCAGTGAAATTGTGGCAGGGAATGGCTACACCTTC	CAISEIVAGNGYTF
.	14	TRBV19	TRBJ1-5	TRBD1	TGTGCCAGTGACTCAGGGGGCGGCAATCAGCCCCAGCATTTT	CASDSGGGNQPQHF
.	13	TRBV7-2	TRBJ1-1	.	TGTGCCAGCAGCTTTAGGGGTTACACTGAAGCTTTCTTT	CASSFRGYTEAFF
.	17	TRBV2	TRBJ1-2	TRBD1	TGTGCCAGCAGTGACAACCGGGACAGCCTAAATTCCTATGGCTACACCTTC	CASSDNRDSLNSYGYTF
.	12	TRBV7-8	TRBJ1-1	.	TGTGCCAGCAGCTTAATCGGGACTGAAGCTTTCTTT	CASSLIGTEAFF
.	17	TRBV15	TRBJ2-2	TRBD2	TGTGCCACCAGCAGAGAGCGAGCGGGGGGGCCTAACGGGGAGCTGTTTTTT	CATSRERAGGPNGELFF
few	13	TRBV5-5	TRBJ2-7	.	TGTGCCAGCAGCTCAGTGGTCCGAGGAGAGCAGTACTTC	CASSSVVRGEQYF
.	14	TRBV28	TRBJ2-4	TRBD1	TGTGCCAGCAGTTTGTTGGGGGACAGGTCTCCCCAGTACTTC	CASSLLGDRSPQYF
.	15	TRBV7-2	TRBJ1-6	.	TGTGCCAGCAGCGGTCAAGGGGGTGTAAATTCACCCCTCCACTTT	CASSGQGGVNSPLHF
.	14	TRBV18	TRBJ2-7	TRBD2	TGTGCCAGCCCCGGGACTAGCGGGAAATACGAGCAGTACTTC	CASPGTSGKYEQYF
.	14	TRBV7-6	TRBJ1-5	TRBD1	TGTGCCAGCAGCTTAGGACAGGGGGCCCAGCCCCAGCATTTT	CASSLGQGAQPQHF
.	16	TRBV9	TRBJ2-1	TRBD1	TGTGCCAGCAGCGCCAAGGTGGGGACAGGGGCAGGTGAGCAGTTCTTC	CASSAKVGTGAGEQFF
many	15	TRBV19	TRBJ2-1	TRBD2	TGTGCCAGTAGTATATCTAGCGGGTTTTTCGATGAGCAGTTCTTC	CASSISSGFFDEQFF
few	14	TRBV30	TRBJ1-2	.	TGTGCCTGGTGTTCCGACAACACCAACTATGGCTACACCTTC	CAWCSDNTNYGYTF
once	15	TRBV11-2	TRBJ2-1	TRBD2	TGTGCCAGCAGCCCACCGGGACTAGCAGACAATGAGCAGTTCTTC	CASSPPGLADNEQFF
.	15	TRBV19	TRBJ1-5	TRBD1	TGTGCCAGTAGAGAGGGGGCGGGAAGCAATCAGCCCCAGCATTTT	CASREGAGSNQPQHF
.	14	TRBV5-1	TRBJ2-1	.	TGCGCCAGCAGCGGGACTTTGCAATACAATGAGCAGTTCTTC	CASSGTLQYNEQFF